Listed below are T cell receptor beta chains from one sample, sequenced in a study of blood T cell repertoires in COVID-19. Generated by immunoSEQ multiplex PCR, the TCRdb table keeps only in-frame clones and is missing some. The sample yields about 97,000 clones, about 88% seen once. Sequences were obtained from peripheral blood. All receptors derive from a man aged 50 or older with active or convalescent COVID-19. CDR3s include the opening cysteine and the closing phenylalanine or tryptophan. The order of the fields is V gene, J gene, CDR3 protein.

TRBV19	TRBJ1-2	CASSRASDQVNYGYTF
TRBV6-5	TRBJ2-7	CASKPEGGIYYEQYF
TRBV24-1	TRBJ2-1	CATSDLRTAYNEQFF
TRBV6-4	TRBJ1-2	CASSDPGQGNYGYTF
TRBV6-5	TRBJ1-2	CASSYSGQGGGYTF
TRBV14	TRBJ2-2	CASSWQGKTGELFF
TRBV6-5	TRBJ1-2	CAACTNPRGGYGYTF
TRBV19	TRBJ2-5	CASSRWETQYF
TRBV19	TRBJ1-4	CASSHRGSPNEKLFF
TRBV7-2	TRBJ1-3	CASTLFLTNSGNTIYF
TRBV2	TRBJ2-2	CASSGGQGTGELFF
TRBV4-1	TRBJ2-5	CASSHPDSGETQYF
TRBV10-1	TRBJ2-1	CASSRTGGNEQFF
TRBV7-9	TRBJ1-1	CASTPGGSTEAFF
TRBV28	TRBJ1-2	CASSLYGTGGQGYTF
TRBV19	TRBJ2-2	CATSSDSGELFF
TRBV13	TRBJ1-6	CASSPRTGMGNSPLHF
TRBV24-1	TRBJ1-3	CATSASGTAGNTIYF
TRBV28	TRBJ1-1	CASSSFDGGSRAFF
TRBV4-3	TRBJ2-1	CASSQADRLTYNEQFF
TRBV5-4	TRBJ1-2	CASSLGSQRYGYTF
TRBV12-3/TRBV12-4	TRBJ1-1	CASSLTTQAFF